Listed below are T cell receptor beta chains from one sample, sequenced in a study of shared clonotypes between healthy human individuals. The table came from immunoSEQ multiplex PCR; TCRdb's copy has only in-frame clones and leaves some out. The sample shows millions of clones, over 85% of them seen only once. Sequencing was carried out using naive CD8+ T cells sorted from blood. These receptors were obtained from a man in his late teens or twenties in good health. The CDR3 runs from the conserved cysteine through the conserved F or W. The D gene is left open where the match is weak. The size field is filled for only some rows; it gives once, few, many or a size class.

>TRBJ1-1|TRBV19|TRBD1|.
CASSTLRQGPTEAFF
TGTGCCAGTAGTACCCTGCGACAGGGGCCCACTGAAGCTTTCTTT
>TRBJ2-7|TRBV4-1|.|.
CASSPPEQLFYEQYF
TGCGCCAGCAGCCCACCGGAACAGTTGTTCTACGAGCAGTACTTC
>TRBJ2-5|TRBV27|.|.
CASSPRGDWGETQYF
TGTGCCAGCAGTCCGAGAGGGGACTGGGGGGAGACCCAGTACTTC
>TRBJ2-2|TRBV10-3|TRBD1|.
CAISESGGQGYTGELFF
TGTGCCATCAGTGAGTCGGGGGGACAGGGCTACACCGGGGAGCTGTTTTTT
>TRBJ1-5|TRBV4-3|.|.
CASSQWLRDSNQPQHF
TGCGCCAGCAGCCAATGGCTCCGGGATAGCAATCAGCCCCAGCATTTT
>TRBJ2-7|TRBV29-1|.|.
CSVEGTAQSSYEQYF
TGCAGCGTTGAGGGAACAGCCCAAAGCTCCTACGAGCAGTACTTC
>TRBJ1-5|TRBV27|.|.
CASSFKMEYQPQHF
TGTGCCAGCAGTTTCAAAATGGAGTATCAGCCCCAGCATTTT
>TRBJ2-5|TRBV7-9|TRBD1|few
CASSHGQGNQETQYF
TGTGCCAGCAGCCACGGACAGGGCAACCAAGAGACCCAGTACTTC
>TRBJ2-3|TRBV4-3|TRBD2|.
CASSHSRTSRDTQYF
TGCGCCAGCAGCCATTCGAGGACTAGCCGGGATACGCAGTATTTT
>TRBJ2-1|TRBV19|TRBD2|.
CASSGLAAYNEQFF
TGTGCCAGTAGTGGACTAGCGGCCTACAATGAGCAGTTCTTC
>TRBJ2-7|TRBV30|.|.
CAWSVKAGPHEQYF
TGTGCCTGGAGTGTAAAGGCAGGGCCCCACGAGCAGTACTTC
>TRBJ2-2|TRBV11-3|TRBD2|.
CASRRGSGELFF
TGTGCCAGCAGGCGGGGGTCCGGGGAGCTGTTTTTT
>TRBJ1-1|TRBV9|TRBD1|.
CASSVAGGTVEAFF
TGTGCCAGCAGCGTAGCGGGAGGGACAGTTGAAGCTTTCTTT
>TRBJ1-2|TRBV2|TRBD1|.
CASSDYGPGGYGYTF
TGTGCCAGCAGTGATTACGGTCCAGGGGGCTATGGCTACACCTTC
>TRBJ2-3|TRBV6-6|.|.
CASSYEGYGTDTQYF
TGTGCCAGCAGTTACGAGGGTTACGGCACAGATACGCAGTATTTT
>TRBJ2-2|TRBV5-8|.|once
CASSLYSNTGELFF
TGTGCCAGCAGCTTGTACTCCAACACCGGGGAGCTGTTTTTT
>TRBJ2-7|TRBV9|.|few
CASSVGQSAYEQYF
TGTGCCAGCAGCGTAGGACAGAGTGCCTACGAGCAGTACTTC
>TRBJ2-1|TRBV7-7|TRBD2|.
CASSPGLAVYNEQFF
TGTGCTAGCAGCCCCGGACTAGCGGTTTACAATGAGCAGTTCTTC
>TRBJ2-3|TRBV4-1|TRBD1|once
CASSPRQGQDTQYF
TGCGCCAGCAGCCCGAGACAGGGGCAAGATACGCAGTATTTT
>TRBJ1-1|TRBV4-3|.|.
CASSHLEGGPQNTEAFF
TGCGCCAGCAGCCATCTCGAGGGGGGGCCCCAAAACACTGAAGCTTTCTTT
>TRBJ1-2|TRBV6-1|.|.
CASSDWDGYTF
TGTGCCAGCAGTGATTGGGATGGCTACACCTTC
>TRBJ2-2|TRBV27|TRBD1|.
CASSLLGQGWGNTGELFF
TGTGCCAGCAGTTTATTGGGACAGGGTTGGGGCAACACCGGGGAGCTGTTTTTT
>TRBJ2-2|TRBV6-8|.|.
CASSASLGGGPPNTGELFF
TGTGCCAGCAGTGCGAGTTTGGGCGGGGGCCCTCCGAACACCGGGGAGCTGTTTTTT
>TRBJ2-2|TRBV30|TRBD1|.
CAWENRGPGTGELFF
TGTGCCTGGGAAAACAGGGGGCCGGGGACCGGGGAGCTGTTTTTT
>TRBJ1-4|TRBV4-3|TRBD1|once
CASSQMVTGGDEKLFF
TGCGCCAGCAGCCAAATGGTGACAGGGGGCGATGAAAAACTGTTTTTT
>TRBJ2-7|TRBV7-9|TRBD1|.
CASSSQGAYEQYF
TGTGCCAGCAGCTCACAGGGGGCCTACGAGCAGTACTTC
>TRBJ1-2|TRBV2|.|.
CASTPNYGYTF
TGTGCCAGCACCCCTAACTATGGCTACACCTTC
>TRBJ1-5|TRBV14|.|.
CASSQETRYSNQPQHF
TGTGCCAGCAGCCAAGAAACTCGATATAGCAATCAGCCCCAGCATTTT
>TRBJ2-2|TRBV7-9|.|.
CASSPRVSTGELFF
TGTGCCAGCAGCCCCAGGGTGAGCACCGGGGAGCTGTTTTTT
>TRBJ2-7|TRBV29-1|.|.
CSVGPLDNSYEQYF
TGCAGCGTGGGCCCTTTGGACAACTCCTACGAGCAGTACTTC
>TRBJ2-1|TRBV29-1|.|.
CSVVTATYNEQFF
TGCAGCGTTGTGACAGCCACCTACAATGAGCAGTTCTTC
>TRBJ2-7|TRBV5-5|TRBD1|.
CASSSDRGISFYEQYF
TGTGCCAGCAGCTCCGACAGGGGGATATCCTTTTACGAGCAGTACTTC
>TRBJ1-5|TRBV27|.|.
CASSPKRGEGNQPQHF
TGTGCCAGCAGTCCGAAACGGGGAGAAGGCAATCAGCCCCAGCATTTT
>TRBJ1-1|TRBV28|.|.
CASSPTGLNTEAFF
TGTGCCAGCAGTCCGACAGGCTTGAACACTGAAGCTTTCTTT
>TRBJ1-3|TRBV7-9|.|once
CASSLGPGRGTGNTIYF
TGTGCCAGCAGCTTAGGGCCAGGGAGAGGGACTGGAAACACCATATATTTT
>TRBJ1-6|TRBV9|.|.
CASSAGGTNLGSPLHF
TGTGCCAGCAGCGCGGGAGGGACTAACCTAGGTTCACCCCTCCACTTT
>TRBJ2-7|TRBV9|.|.
CASSVTEFDTYEQYF
TGTGCCAGCAGCGTAACTGAATTCGATACCTACGAGCAGTACTTC
>TRBJ2-7|TRBV7-6|TRBD1|.
CASSSTGSGEQYF
TGTGCCAGCAGCTCGACAGGGAGTGGGGAGCAGTACTTC
>TRBJ2-7|TRBV4-1|.|.
CASSQPGTSSYEQYF
TGCGCCAGCAGCCAACCGGGAACAAGCTCCTACGAGCAGTACTTC
>TRBJ2-7|TRBV4-1|.|.
CASSQSRRSYEQYF
TGCGCCAGCAGCCAATCCAGGCGTTCCTACGAGCAGTACTTC
>TRBJ2-1|TRBV19|TRBD2|once
CASSLAGSYNEQFF
TGTGCCAGTAGCCTAGCGGGATCCTACAATGAGCAGTTCTTC
>TRBJ1-2|TRBV18|.|few
CASSIRDTDEEGYTF
TGTGCCAGCTCAATCCGGGACACCGATGAGGAAGGCTACACCTTC
>TRBJ2-1|TRBV19|TRBD2|.
CASSSTSGSDSYNEQFF
TGTGCCAGTAGTAGCACTAGCGGGAGCGACTCCTACAATGAGCAGTTCTTC
>TRBJ2-5|TRBV5-1|.|.
CASSLVLWETQYF
TGCGCCAGCAGCTTGGTTCTCTGGGAGACCCAGTACTTC
>TRBJ1-2|TRBV6-5|.|.
CASTDNYGYTF
TGTGCCAGCACGGATAACTATGGCTACACCTTC
>TRBJ2-2|TRBV7-9|.|.
CASSTTGELFF
TGTGCCAGCTCTACTACAGGGGAGCTGTTTTTT